This T cell receptor beta chain was sequenced for a study of blood T cell repertoires in COVID-19. Generated by immunoSEQ multiplex PCR, the TCRdb table keeps only in-frame clones and is missing some. Among 55,000 to 70,000 clones listed, about four fifths were seen once. Input material: peripheral blood. The TCR was taken from a human donor in a cohort sampled during active COVID-19.

The CDR3 DNA is TGTGCCAGCAGTTACTCCGGGGACGAGCAGTACTTC. The encoded protein is CASSYSGDEQYF. The chain joins TRBV6-2 or TRBV6-3 to TRBJ2-7; D possibly corresponds to TRBD2 (5 bases). CDR3 size: 12 residues. Germline V gene data show CDR1 as MNHEY and CDR2 as SVGEGT. V lost 0 bases and J 5 bases, leaving 5 bases between the germline ends.